Listed here is a single T cell receptor beta chain. The germline V gene encodes CDR1 SGHTA and CDR2 FQGNSA. The CDR3 is 13 residues long. Trimming took 7 bases from V and 11 from J, leaving 20 bases between them. The use of a sample-barcoded 5' primer and a J-beta primer mix characterized a second PCR of 7 to 11 cycles. TCRdb redid the calling of the 5' RACE reads with MiXCR, one entry per CDR3 protein. The data show 1,500,000 or so distinct CDR3 sequences, about 45% seen once. This sample was included in a study of blood T cells in healthy people across ages. Study overall: Template switching recovered approximately one barcoded beta molecule for every two T cells.

The specimen sequenced was blood. J is TRBJ2-5 and V is TRBV7-2; D unclear. The source is a woman under 30 in good health. CDR3 bases: TGTGCCAGCACCTCACAGCTGGGGAATGAGCAGTACTTC. The encoded protein is CASTSQLGNEQYF. Together with reference TRBV7-2 and TRBJ2-5, the CDR3 gives the full variable domain: GAGVSQSPSNKVTEKGKDVELRCDPISGHTALYWYRQSLGQGLEFLIYFQGNSAPDKSGLPSDRFSAERTGGSVSTLTIQRTQQEDSAVYLCASTSQLGNEQYFGPGTRLLVL.